This record looks at one T cell receptor beta chain sequence and its context. What this receptor recognizes is not known. Base qualities were left out, and no much larger clone turns up one base away. The source of the sample is a study of blood T cell repertoires in COVID-19 (dated by TCRdb to about 2020). Some background on the complete study: The collaborator samples originated in the United States, Italy and Spain and spanned the acute and convalescent phases of COVID-19. A de-identified subject ID, COVID-19 status, age in years and sex were almost always included in the sample metadata. The repertoires were released in a freely available public database meant as a resource for research on the immune response to SARS-CoV-2. Subjects who had been exposed to COVID-19, were actively infected with it, or had recovered from it provided the deeply sampled blood TCRbeta repertoires that made up the dataset. Where available, HLA class I and class II types were taken from metadata supplied by the sample provider and were not determined by assay-based typing. Samples were obtained from the ongoing ImmuneRACE study (first 160 participants) and from 1,254 subjects provided by 6 global collaborators. The material from the prospective study consisted of cDNA or gDNA derived from T cells, B-cell-depleted T cells, or PBMCs. Findings and caveats that apply to the study as a whole: Clinical and demographic metadata were provided uncurated, with the amount varying by source and participant.

The CDR3 starts with the cysteine, ends with the phenylalanine, and has 12 residues. Kept here is only the CDR3 DNA, which spans 36 bases and is read in frame from base 1. V loses 8 bases, J loses 7 bases, and the germline ends lie 14 bases apart. Enrolling through a virtual design, the prospective study's participants ranged in age from roughly 18 to 89 years and lived across 20 to 25 United States geographic areas. To assign participants to cohorts, the prospective study relied on clinical history that participants themselves reported in a screening survey and a study questionnaire. Recovered participants in ImmuneRACE Cohort 3 were defined as having two consecutive negative NP/OP PCR tests, clearance from a healthcare professional, or resolution of symptoms. Each participant in the prospective study had whole blood, serum and a nasopharyngeal or oropharyngeal swab collected by mobile phlebotomists. Participants in the prospective study had the option to provide additional blood draws and questionnaires over an approximately 2-month period. Blood samples from the prospective study were shipped frozen or at room temperature prior to DNA extraction.

TCRbeta CDR3 regions were amplified from genomic DNA using the immunoSEQ Assay, a bias-controlled multiplex PCR. The original methods were these. Nucleated cell counts per sample were estimated from amplification of reference gene primers within the assay. Sequence reads were collapsed and filtered to measure the absolute abundance of every unique TCRbeta CDR3 rearrangement. Productive Simpson clonality was computed per sample as the square root of Simpson's diversity index over productive rearrangements. As stored in TCRdb, this immuneACCESS dataset retains in-frame rearrangements with V and J assigned. A fraction of the clones does not appear; measured against another copy, unresolved V genes explain less than half of the discrepancy, and the remainder lacks a known reason. Clone size and the V and J calls come from that table; the DNA yielded D and trimming. The sample table lists some 300,000 clones, around 90% of them with a count of one. The leading ten clones occupy 0.75% to 1% of the sample.

This TCR was recovered from a woman in her 30s who had recovered from COVID-19. Material for sequencing was PBMCs or T cells enriched from blood (not recorded which). The chain is assembled from TRBV12-3 or TRBV12-4 and TRBJ1-1; a tentative D call is TRBD1 (6 bases match). The CDR3 reads CASRGASREAFF. The sequence in DNA is TGTGCCAGCCGGGGGGCCTCGCGTGAAGCTTTCTTT.